This is a list of T cell receptor beta chains from one sample in a study of blood T cell repertoires in COVID-19. This table comes from immunoSEQ multiplex PCR, and its TCRdb copy is limited to in-frame clones, with some not included. The repertoire includes 350,000 or so clones, around nine tenths of them detected once, and around 3.9% sits in the top ten. The specimen was peripheral blood. These receptors all come from a woman aged 55-75 years with COVID-19, enrolled during active disease. CDR3s include the opening cysteine and the closing phenylalanine or tryptophan. Each record gives: V gene, clone size, J gene, D gene, CDR3 protein, CDR3 DNA. A D gene is named only where the DNA matches it firmly. Expanded clones are given a class, and other clones once, few, many or no size at all.

>TRBV9|NA|TRBJ2-2|TRBD2
CASSVDPSGVGELFF
TGTGCCAGCAGCGTAGATCCTAGCGGGGTCGGGGAGCTGTTTTTT
>TRBV5-8|NA|TRBJ2-7|NA
CASSRDTYEQYF
TGTGCCAGCAGCAGGGACACGTACGAGCAGTACTTC
>TRBV13|few|TRBJ1-4|NA
CASSLGRSATNEKLFF
TGTGCCAGCAGCTTAGGCAGAAGTGCAACTAATGAAAAACTGTTTTTT
>TRBV11-3|NA|TRBJ2-3|TRBD2
CASSFRAGGTDTQYF
TGTGCCAGCAGCTTTCGGGCGGGGGGGACAGATACGCAGTATTTT
>TRBV5-1|NA|TRBJ1-1|NA
CASSFGGRETEAFF
TGCGCCAGCAGCTTCGGGGGGCGCGAGACTGAAGCTTTCTTT
>TRBV27|NA|TRBJ1-2|NA
CASSFGRSSGNYGYTF
TGTGCCAGCAGTTTTGGCCGCTCCAGCGGAAACTATGGCTACACCTTC
>TRBV7-9|NA|TRBJ1-1|TRBD1
CASSLTGATEAFF
TGTGCCAGCAGCTTGACAGGGGCCACTGAAGCTTTCTTT
>TRBV6-5|NA|TRBJ2-7|NA
CASKEEAASYEQYF
TGTGCCAGCAAGGAGGAGGCAGCTTCCTACGAGCAGTACTTC
>TRBV11-3|NA|TRBJ2-3|TRBD2
CASSLAGESTDTQYF
TGTGCCAGCAGCCTAGCGGGGGAGAGCACAGATACGCAGTATTTT
>TRBV19|NA|TRBJ2-2|NA
CASTRGSRVGGELFF
TGTGCCAGTACCCGGGGGAGCAGGGTCGGCGGGGAGCTGTTTTTT
>TRBV27|NA|TRBJ1-3|TRBD1
CASSTTGGSGNTIYF
TGTGCCAGCAGTACTACAGGGGGCTCTGGAAACACCATATATTTT
>TRBV7-2|NA|TRBJ2-7|TRBD1
CASSMTGVGIYEQYF
TGTGCCAGCAGCATGACAGGGGTGGGAATCTACGAGCAGTACTTC
>TRBV5-1|NA|TRBJ1-4|NA
CASSTSGGNEKLFF
TGCGCCAGCAGCACTTCCGGGGGTAATGAAAAACTGTTTTTT
>TRBV7-2|NA|TRBJ2-1|TRBD2
CASSLERGGPEQFF
TGTGCCAGCAGCTTAGAGCGGGGGGGCCCTGAGCAGTTCTTC
>TRBV5-1|NA|TRBJ1-1|NA
CASREGGITNTEAFF
TGCGCCAGCAGAGAAGGGGGAATAACGAACACTGAAGCTTTCTTT
>TRBV5-6|once|TRBJ2-5|TRBD2
CASSRRLAGTIQETQYF
TGTGCCAGCAGCAGGAGACTAGCGGGGACAATCCAAGAGACCCAGTACTTC